Each of the 21 T cell receptor beta chains below was sequenced from the same sample in a study of CD8+ T cells in alopecia areata (dated by TCRdb to between 2018 and 2020). Library preparation was by the immunoSEQ multiplex PCR assay. For TCR sequencing, RNA was extracted from every sample and reverse transcribed into cDNA to serve as template. TCRdb's version of the immuneACCESS table is confined to in-frame rearrangements and falls short of the full clone set. An unresolved V gene accounts for under half of the shortfall where checked; the remainder is of unknown origin. The sample contains 150,000 to 200,000 clones, over 50% of them found a single time. The ten largest clones take up over 12% of the sample. What the time point label conveys for this sample: baseline before oral tofacitinib. The sequencing here drew on CD4+ T cells sorted from blood, taken at week 0. These receptors came from a human donor with alopecia areata.

This chain links TRBV4-2 with TRBJ1-5; no reliable D call. The V end was cut by 1 base, the J end by 0 bases, with 10 bases between. Looked up from germline, CDR1 is LGHNA and CDR2 is YNFKEQ. CDR3 length: 16 amino acids. The DNA of the CDR3 is TGTGCCAGCAGCCAAGGGGTCGACCATAGCAATCAGCCCCAGCATTTT. It codes for CASSQGVDHSNQPQHF.

This rearrangement joins TRBV2 to TRBJ2-3; 7 bases match TRBD1. This CDR3 contains 13 residues. Trimming removed 5 bases from V and 6 bases from J; junction bases left unmatched: 5. The V gene's germline CDR1 is SNHLY and CDR2 FYNNEI. CDR3 sequence (DNA): TGTGCCAGCAGTAGGGGGCGCATTGATACGCAGTATTTT. Residues: CASSRGRIDTQYF.

This clone was seen a few times. This chain links TRBV30 with TRBJ1-6, with D possibly matching TRBD1 (5 bases). V lost 3 bases and J 5 bases, leaving 14 bases between the germline ends. CDR1 is GTSNPN, CDR2 SVGIG, per germline (reference sequence). The CDR3 loop spans 15 amino acids. CDR3 in amino acids: CAWRVPGTNNSPLHF. The CDR3 region has the DNA TGTGCCTGGAGGGTCCCAGGGACGAATAATTCACCCCTCCACTTT.

The chain links TRBV29-1 to TRBJ2-5; perhaps TRBD1 as D (6 bases). The CDR3 covers 14 residues. V dropped 4 bases and J dropped 5 bases, with 17 bases sitting between them. CDR1 SQVTM and CDR2 ANQGSEA come from the germline V gene. CDR3 residues: CSVGGPVKLETQYF. For the CDR3, the DNA is TGCAGCGTTGGGGGGCCCGTTAAGTTGGAGACCCAGTACTTC.

The CDR3 region is CASKVIWGNQPQHF. The CDR3 region has the DNA TGTGCCAGCAAGGTGATTTGGGGCAATCAGCCCCAGCATTTT. V usage is TRBV9 and J usage is TRBJ1-5; D gene uncertain. Germline values: CDR1 SGDLS, CDR2 YYNGEE. V was cut by 6 bases and J by 2 bases, with 12 bases left in between. CDR3 size: 14 residues.

This chain joins TRBV29-1 and TRBJ1-2, with D possibly being TRBD1 (5 bases). The CDR3 totals 12 residues. Trimming pared 4 bases from V and 7 bases from J, leaving 13 bases between. CDR1 is SQVTM and CDR2 is ANQGSEA in the germline V gene. In DNA form, the CDR3 reads TGCAGCGTTGCGTCAGGGTTAAGTGGCTACACCTTC. Translating it yields CSVASGLSGYTF.

V usage is TRBV11-2 and J usage is TRBJ2-1; D is uncertain. In germline, CDR1 is SGHAT, CDR2 FQNNGV. The CDR3 covers 11 residues. Trimming left V 2 bases short and J 8 bases short, with 4 bases between. The CDR3 sequence is CASSLRDEQFF. The CDR3 DNA reads as TGTGCCAGCAGCTTACGCGATGAGCAGTTCTTC.

V and J are TRBV30 and TRBJ1-5; D is unclear. The germline CDR1 and CDR2 sequences are GTSNPN and SVGIG (reference sequence). The CDR3 consists of 14 residues. V was cut by 3 bases and J by 3 bases, with 12 bases left in between. Here the CDR3 DNA reads TGTGCCTGGAGGGGAAAGGCGATCAATCAGCCCCAGCATTTT. Residues: CAWRGKAINQPQHF.

The chain combines TRBV29-1 with TRBJ1-1; a possible D gene is TRBD1 (6 bases). This CDR3 region has 15 residues. Trimming took 4 bases from V and 0 from J, leaving 15 bases between them. Germline lookup yields CDR1 SQVTM and CDR2 ANQGSEA. DNA of the CDR3: TGCAGCGTTGGGTCCCCGACAGGACTGAACACTGAAGCTTTCTTT. Translated, it gives CSVGSPTGLNTEAFF.

The chain joins TRBV2 to TRBJ2-5, with D possibly TRBD2 on 5 matching bases. The germline V and J ends were trimmed by 3 bases and 4 bases, with 12 bases remaining between them. CDR1 is SNHLY and CDR2 is FYNNEI in the germline V gene. The CDR3 covers 14 residues. The CDR3 is CASSDQVGRETQYF. The CDR3 bases are TGTGCCAGCAGTGATCAAGTGGGGAGAGAGACCCAGTACTTC. The full variable domain, in which reference TRBV2 and TRBJ2-5 provide the parts outside the CDR3, is EPEVTQTPSHQVTQMGQEVILRCVPISNHLYFYWYRQILGQKVEFLVSFYNNEISEKSEIFDDQFSVERPDGSNFTLKIRSTKLEDSAMYFCASSDQVGRETQYFGPGTRLLVL.

The rearrangement uses TRBV29-1 and TRBJ1-1; TRBD1 might be the D (5 bases). Germline loops: CDR1 SQVTM, CDR2 ANQGSEA. V dropped 7 bases and J dropped 0 bases, with 12 bases sitting between them. The CDR3 totals 13 residues. CDR3: CSAQQEMNTEAFF. Written as DNA, the CDR3 is TGCAGCGCCCAACAGGAGATGAACACTGAAGCTTTCTTT.

The chain is built from TRBV11-2 and TRBJ1-5; 7 positions match TRBD1. CDR3 length equals 14 residues. CDR1 and CDR2 (germline): SGHAT, FQNNGV. The V gene end was trimmed by 4 bases and the J gene end by 5 bases; junction bases not matched to a gene: 5. CDR3 coding DNA: TGTGCCAGCAGCTCGGACAGGCGGGATCAGCCCCAGCATTTT. Residues: CASSSDRRDQPQHF.

The genes are TRBV2 and TRBJ2-7; the D is unclear. V lost 3 bases and J lost 7, with 1 base in between. CDR3 length: 9 residues. CDR1 SNHLY and CDR2 FYNNEI come from the germline V gene. The CDR3 DNA reads TGTGCCAGCAGTGAGGAGCAGTACTTC. Translating gives CASSEEQYF.

This clone came up a few times. This chain uses TRBV4-1 with TRBJ1-2, with D unclear. This CDR3 is built from 12 residues. CDR1 is MGHRA and CDR2 is YSYEKL in the germline V gene. Trimming pared 0 bases from V and 7 bases from J, leaving 6 bases between. In nucleotides, the CDR3 is TGCGCCAGCAGCCAAGAGGCCAGTGGCTACACCTTC. As protein: CASSQEASGYTF.

The chain recombines TRBV7-8 with TRBJ2-5, with D unresolved. The V and J ends lost 1 base and 3 bases respectively, with 12 bases between them. Germline V gene lookup returns CDR1 SGHVS and CDR2 FQNEAQ. CDR3 size: 15 residues. The CDR3 reads CASSLVKGQEETQYF. The CDR3 nucleotides are TGTGCCAGCAGCTTAGTAAAGGGCCAGGAAGAGACCCAGTACTTC.

The chain has TRBV5-1 and TRBJ1-5; maybe TRBD1 (5 bases). CDR3 length: 14 amino acids. Germline lookup yields CDR1 SGHRS and CDR2 YFSETQ. The V and J ends lost 4 bases and 4 bases respectively, with 12 bases between them. The DNA of the CDR3 is TGCGCCAGCAGCCCGGGGGAAGTTAATCAGCCCCAGCATTTT. The encoded protein is CASSPGEVNQPQHF.

About this clone itself: The sample contains more than one DNA sequence encoding this CDR3. The chain is built from TRBV29-1 and TRBJ1-1, with D unclear. The germline gives CDR1 SQVTM, CDR2 ANQGSEA. CDR3 length equals 13 residues. Trimming removed 4 bases at V and 0 bases at J, with 9 bases between. The CDR3 sequence: CSVAGLLNTEAFF. The CDR3 DNA reads TGCAGCGTTGCGGGTCTGTTGAACACTGAAGCTTTCTTT.

The rearrangement links TRBV4-1 to TRBJ2-5; TRBD1 aligns across 9 bases. The CDR3 is made up of 16 amino acids. Germline assignment: CDR1 MGHRA and CDR2 YSYEKL. V dropped 1 base and J dropped 2; count of bases not matched to a gene: 5. CDR3 coding DNA: TGCGCCAGCAGCCAAGCGGGACAGGGTATTCAAGAGACCCAGTACTTC. It encodes CASSQAGQGIQETQYF.

The chain combines TRBV11-3 with TRBJ2-7; D ambiguous. V dropped 6 bases and J dropped 2 bases, with 8 bases sitting between them. The germline V gene encodes CDR1 SGHNT and CDR2 YENEEA. The CDR3 spans 12 residues. The CDR3 sequence: CASSPPTYEQYF. The DNA for the CDR3 is TGTGCCAGCAGTCCCCCAACCTACGAGCAGTACTTC.

The chain is built from TRBV30 and TRBJ1-4; D is perhaps TRBD1 (5 bases). The ends were cut back, 1 base at V and 3 bases at J, with 12 bases in the middle. This CDR3 comprises 15 residues. In germline, CDR1 is GTSNPN, CDR2 SVGIG (reference sequence). CDR3 protein: CAWSAAGSANEKLFF. The CDR3 bases are TGTGCCTGGAGTGCCGCAGGGTCGGCTAATGAAAAACTGTTTTTT.

J is TRBJ2-1 and V is TRBV9; weak D call: TRBD1 (5 bases). The germline V and J ends were trimmed by 0 bases and 8 bases, with 12 bases remaining between them. The CDR3 is made up of 14 amino acids. The germline gives CDR1 SGDLS, CDR2 YYNGEE. The chain's CDR3 is CASSVGTPSDEQFF. The DNA for the CDR3 is TGTGCCAGCAGCGTAGGGACACCGTCGGATGAGCAGTTCTTC.